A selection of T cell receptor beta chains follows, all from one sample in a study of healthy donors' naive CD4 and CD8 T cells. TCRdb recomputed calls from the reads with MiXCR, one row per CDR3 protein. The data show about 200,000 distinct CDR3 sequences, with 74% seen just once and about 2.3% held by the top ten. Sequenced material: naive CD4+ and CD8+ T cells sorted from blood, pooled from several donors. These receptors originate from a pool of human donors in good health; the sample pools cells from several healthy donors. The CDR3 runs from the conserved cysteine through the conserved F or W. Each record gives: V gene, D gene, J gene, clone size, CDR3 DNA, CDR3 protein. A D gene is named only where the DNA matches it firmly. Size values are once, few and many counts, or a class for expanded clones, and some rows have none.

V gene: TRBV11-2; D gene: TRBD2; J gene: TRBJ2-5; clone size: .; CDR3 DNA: TGTGCCAGCAGCTTAGGAGCTAGCGGTGTGGAGACCCAGTACTTC; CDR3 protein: CASSLGASGVETQYF
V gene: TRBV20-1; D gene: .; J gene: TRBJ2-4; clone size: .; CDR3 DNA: TGCAGTGCTAGAGCCCCCGGAGCCCCCCGGGGCCACTTC; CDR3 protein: CSARAPGAPRGHF
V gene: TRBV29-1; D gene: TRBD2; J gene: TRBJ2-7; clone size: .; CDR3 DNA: TGCAGCGTCCGACTAGCGGGGTCCTCCTACGAGCAGTACTTC; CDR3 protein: CSVRLAGSSYEQYF
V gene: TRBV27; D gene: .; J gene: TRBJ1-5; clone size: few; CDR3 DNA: TGTGCCAGCAGTTTAGACCGGGGAACTCAGCCCCAGCATTTT; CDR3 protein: CASSLDRGTQPQHF
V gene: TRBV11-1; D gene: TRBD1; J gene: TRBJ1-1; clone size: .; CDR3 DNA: TGTGCCAGCAGCTGGGAGGGACAGGATACTGAAGCTTTCTTT; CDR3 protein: CASSWEGQDTEAFF
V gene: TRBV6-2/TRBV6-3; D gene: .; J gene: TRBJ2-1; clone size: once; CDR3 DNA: TGTGCCAGCCAGACATCAGGGGCCTACAATGAGCAGTTCTTC; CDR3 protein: CASQTSGAYNEQFF
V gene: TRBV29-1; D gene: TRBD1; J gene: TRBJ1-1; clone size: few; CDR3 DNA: TGCAGCGTTGGACCGGGACAGGGGAACACTGAAGCTTTCTTT; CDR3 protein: CSVGPGQGNTEAFF
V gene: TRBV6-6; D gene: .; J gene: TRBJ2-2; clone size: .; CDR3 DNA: TGTGCCGGGGCGGCGGGACGCGCGAACACCGGGGAGCTGTTTTTT; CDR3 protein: CAGAAGRANTGELFF
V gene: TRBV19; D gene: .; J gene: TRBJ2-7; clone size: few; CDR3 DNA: TGTGCCAGTAGTGGGGGGAGCAGGTACGAGCAGTACTTC; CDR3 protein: CASSGGSRYEQYF
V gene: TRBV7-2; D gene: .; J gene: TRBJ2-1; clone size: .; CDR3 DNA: TGTGCCAGCAGTTTGGGGACGTTTAGTGAGCAGTTCTTC; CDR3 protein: CASSLGTFSEQFF
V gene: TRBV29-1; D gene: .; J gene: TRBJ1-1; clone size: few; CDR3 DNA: TGCAGCGTTAGGGGAGGACCTGAAGCTTTCTTT; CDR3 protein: CSVRGGPEAFF
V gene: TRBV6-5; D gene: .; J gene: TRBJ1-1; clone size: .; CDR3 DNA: TGTGCCAGCAGTTACCGGGGGGACACTGAAGCTTTCTTT; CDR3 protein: CASSYRGDTEAFF
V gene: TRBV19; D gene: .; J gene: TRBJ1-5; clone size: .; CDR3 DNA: TGTGCCAGTACCCTGGGATCCTATCAGCCCCAGCATTTT; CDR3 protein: CASTLGSYQPQHF
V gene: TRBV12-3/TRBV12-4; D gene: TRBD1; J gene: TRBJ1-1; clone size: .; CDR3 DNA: TGTGCCAGCAGTTTGACAGGGGGTTCCACTGAAGCTTTCTTT; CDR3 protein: CASSLTGGSTEAFF
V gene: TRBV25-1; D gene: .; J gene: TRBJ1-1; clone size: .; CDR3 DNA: TGTGCCACCCTCGGGTTGGGGACTGAAGCTTTCTTT; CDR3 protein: CATLGLGTEAFF
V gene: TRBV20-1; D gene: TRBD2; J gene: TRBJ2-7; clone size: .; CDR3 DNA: TGCAGTGCAGGACTAGCGGGGGCCCCCTACGAGCAGTACTTC; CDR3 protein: CSAGLAGAPYEQYF
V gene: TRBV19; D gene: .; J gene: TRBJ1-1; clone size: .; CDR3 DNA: TGTGCCAGTAGTCGGGGGGGCACTGAAGCTTTCTTT; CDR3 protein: CASSRGGTEAFF
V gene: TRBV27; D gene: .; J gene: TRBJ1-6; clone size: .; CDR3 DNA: TGTGCCAGCAGTTTTAAACACAACCCTTACTCCTATAATTCACCCCTCCACTTT; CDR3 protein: CASSFKHNPYSYNSPLHF
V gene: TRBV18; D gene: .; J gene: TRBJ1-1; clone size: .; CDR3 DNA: TGTGCCAGCTCACCTCAGAAAAGAGATGAAGCTTTCTTT; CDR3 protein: CASSPQKRDEAFF
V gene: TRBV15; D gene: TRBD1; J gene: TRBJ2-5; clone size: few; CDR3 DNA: TGTGCCACCTCACAGGGGATAACCCAGTACTTC; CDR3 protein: CATSQGITQYF
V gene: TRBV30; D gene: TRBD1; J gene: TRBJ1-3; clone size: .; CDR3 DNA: TGTGCCTGGAGTTTGGACAGGGCCTCTGGAAACACCATATATTTT; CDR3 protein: CAWSLDRASGNTIYF
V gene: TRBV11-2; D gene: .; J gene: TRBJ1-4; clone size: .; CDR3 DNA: TGTGCCAGCAGCTTAGACAGGGACGGGCTGTTTTTT; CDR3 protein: CASSLDRDGLFF
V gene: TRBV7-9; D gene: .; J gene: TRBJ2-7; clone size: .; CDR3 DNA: TGTGCCAGCAGCTTAATCCCGAATATTTACGAGCAGTACTTC; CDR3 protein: CASSLIPNIYEQYF
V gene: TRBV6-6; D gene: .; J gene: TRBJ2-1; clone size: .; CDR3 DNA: TGTGCCAGCAGTTCACCTGGGGAGGCGGGTGGCAGAGGGAGGACCTACAATGAGCAGTTCTTC; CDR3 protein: CASSSPGEAGGRGRTYNEQFF
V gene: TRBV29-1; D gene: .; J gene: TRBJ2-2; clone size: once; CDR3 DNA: TGCAGCGGTATAAGAGGGATCGATGGACACACCGGGGAGCTGTTTTTT; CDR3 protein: CSGIRGIDGHTGELFF
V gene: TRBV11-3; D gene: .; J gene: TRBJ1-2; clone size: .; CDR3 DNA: TGTGCCAGCGCGGGCAGCTTCTATGGCTACACCTTC; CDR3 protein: CASAGSFYGYTF
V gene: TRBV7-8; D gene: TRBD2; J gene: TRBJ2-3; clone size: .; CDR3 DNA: TGTGCCAGCAGCTTAATAGGTAGCGGGAGCACAGATACGCAGTATTTT; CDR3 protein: CASSLIGSGSTDTQYF
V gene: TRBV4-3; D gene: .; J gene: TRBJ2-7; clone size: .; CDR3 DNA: TGCGCCAGCAGCCATGCCGGGACGGTCTACGAGCAGTACTTC; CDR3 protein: CASSHAGTVYEQYF
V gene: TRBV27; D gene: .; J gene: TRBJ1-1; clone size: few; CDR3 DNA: TGTGCCAGCAGTCTTGGACTCGGGACGAGCACTGAAGCTTTCTTT; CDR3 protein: CASSLGLGTSTEAFF
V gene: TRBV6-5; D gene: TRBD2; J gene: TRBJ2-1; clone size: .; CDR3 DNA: TGTGCCAGCAGACTAGCGGGAGTCATTGGTGAGCAGTTCTTC; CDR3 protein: CASRLAGVIGEQFF
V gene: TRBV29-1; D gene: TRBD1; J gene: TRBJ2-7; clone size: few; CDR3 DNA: TGCAGCGCCCTGGGTCGGGACAGTACCTACGAGCAGTACTTC; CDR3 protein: CSALGRDSTYEQYF
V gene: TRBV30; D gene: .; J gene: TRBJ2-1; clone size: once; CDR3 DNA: TGTACCTGGAGGGGAAAGGGATACGGGAATGAGCAGTTCTTC; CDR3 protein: CTWRGKGYGNEQFF
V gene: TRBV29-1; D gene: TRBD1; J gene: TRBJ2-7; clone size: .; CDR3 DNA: TGCAGCGACGACGGGACAGGGACGCACGAGCAGTACTTC; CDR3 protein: CSDDGTGTHEQYF
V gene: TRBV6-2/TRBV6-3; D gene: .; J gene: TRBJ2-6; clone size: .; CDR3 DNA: TGTGCCAGCAGTTACGTTTTCTCTGGGGCCAACGTCCTGACTTTC; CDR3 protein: CASSYVFSGANVLTF
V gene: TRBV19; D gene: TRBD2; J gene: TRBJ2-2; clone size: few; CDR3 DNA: TGTGCCAGTAGTGTACTAGCGGGAGGCCATACCGGGGAGCTGTTTTTT; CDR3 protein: CASSVLAGGHTGELFF
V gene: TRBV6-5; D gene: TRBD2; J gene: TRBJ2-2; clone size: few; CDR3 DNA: TGTGCCACAAAGCCGGGGGGTGCCAAGACCGGGGAGCTGTTTTTT; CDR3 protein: CATKPGGAKTGELFF
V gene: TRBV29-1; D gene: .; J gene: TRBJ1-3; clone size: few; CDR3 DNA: TGCAGCGTACGGTCCGGAAACACCATATATTTT; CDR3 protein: CSVRSGNTIYF
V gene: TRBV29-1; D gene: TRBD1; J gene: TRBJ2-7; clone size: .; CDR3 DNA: TGCAGCGTTGCCGCAGGGGGCTTCTACGAGCAGTACTTC; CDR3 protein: CSVAAGGFYEQYF
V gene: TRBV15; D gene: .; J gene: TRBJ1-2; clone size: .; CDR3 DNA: TGTGCCACCAGCAGAGTGGACGGGGCGGCTGGCTACACCTTC; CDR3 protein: CATSRVDGAAGYTF
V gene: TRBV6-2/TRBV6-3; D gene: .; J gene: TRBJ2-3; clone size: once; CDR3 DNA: TGTGCCAGCAGTTATACCTACAGGACGGATACGCAGTATTTT; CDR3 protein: CASSYTYRTDTQYF
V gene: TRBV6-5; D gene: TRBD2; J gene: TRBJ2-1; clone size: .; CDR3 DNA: TGTGCCAGCAGTTATTATCCTAGCGGGATCCCGCAGTTCTTC; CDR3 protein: CASSYYPSGIPQFF
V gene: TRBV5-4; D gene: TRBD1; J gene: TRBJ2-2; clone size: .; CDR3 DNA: TGTGCCAGCAGCTTGGGTCTTACAGGGGGTACCGGGGAGCTGTTTTTT; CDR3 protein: CASSLGLTGGTGELFF
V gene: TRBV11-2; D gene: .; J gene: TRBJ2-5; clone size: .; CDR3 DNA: TGTGCCAGCAGCTTAGATCGTTCCTCGGAGACCCAGTACTTC; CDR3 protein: CASSLDRSSETQYF
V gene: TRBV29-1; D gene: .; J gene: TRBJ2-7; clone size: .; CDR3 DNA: TGCAGCGTTGTTATGGCACACTACGAGCAGTACTTC; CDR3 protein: CSVVMAHYEQYF
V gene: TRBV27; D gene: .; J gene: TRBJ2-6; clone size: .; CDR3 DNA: TGTGCCAGCAGTTTAGGGGCTGGGGCCAACGTCCTGACTTTC; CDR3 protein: CASSLGAGANVLTF
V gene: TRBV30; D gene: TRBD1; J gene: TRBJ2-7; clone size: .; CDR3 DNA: TGTGCCTGGGAGACAGGGACCGCCTACGAGCAGTACTTC; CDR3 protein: CAWETGTAYEQYF
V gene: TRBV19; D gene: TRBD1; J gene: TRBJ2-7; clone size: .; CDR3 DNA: TGTGCCAGTAGTCCCAGGGGGCCTGTCGCCTACGAGCAGTACTTC; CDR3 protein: CASSPRGPVAYEQYF
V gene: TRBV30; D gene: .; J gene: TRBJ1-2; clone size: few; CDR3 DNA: TGTGCCTGGAATGTGGGGACGGACAATAACTATGGCTACACCTTC; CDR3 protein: CAWNVGTDNNYGYTF
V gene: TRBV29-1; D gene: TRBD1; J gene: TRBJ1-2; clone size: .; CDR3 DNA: TGCAGCGCCCCGACAGGGGTTAGCGATGGCTACACCTTC; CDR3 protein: CSAPTGVSDGYTF
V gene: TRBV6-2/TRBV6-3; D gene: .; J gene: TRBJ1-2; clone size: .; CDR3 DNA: TGTGCCAGCAGTGAAGGTTATGGCTACACCTTC; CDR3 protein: CASSEGYGYTF
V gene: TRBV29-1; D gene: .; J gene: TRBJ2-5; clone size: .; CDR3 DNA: TGCAGCGTTACCCCAAGGGGGAGGAAACAAGAGACCCAGTACTTC; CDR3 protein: CSVTPRGRKQETQYF
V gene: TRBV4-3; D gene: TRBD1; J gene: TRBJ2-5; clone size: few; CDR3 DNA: TGCGCCAGCAGCCAAGACCGGACAGGGTTCCAAGAGACCCAGTACTTC; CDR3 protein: CASSQDRTGFQETQYF
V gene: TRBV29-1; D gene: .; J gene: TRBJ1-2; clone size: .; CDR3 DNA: TGCAGCGTTCCAGGGGTGTATGGCTACACCTTC; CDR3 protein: CSVPGVYGYTF
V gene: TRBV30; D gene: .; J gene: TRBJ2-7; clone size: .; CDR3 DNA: TGTGCCTGGAGTGCGAAACGGAGAACCTACGAGCAGTACTTC; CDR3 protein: CAWSAKRRTYEQYF
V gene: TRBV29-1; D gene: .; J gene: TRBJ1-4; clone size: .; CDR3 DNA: TGCAGCGTGCTAGGGGTCAATGAAAAACTGTTTTTT; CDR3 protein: CSVLGVNEKLFF
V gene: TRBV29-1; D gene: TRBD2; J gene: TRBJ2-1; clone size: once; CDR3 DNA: TGCAGCGCCCCATTCGGACTAGCGCTCTACAATGAGCAGTTCTTC; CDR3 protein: CSAPFGLALYNEQFF
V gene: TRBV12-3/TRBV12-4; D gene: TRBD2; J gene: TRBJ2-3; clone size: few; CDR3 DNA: TGTGCCAGCAGTGTAGCGGGAGGAAGCACAGATACGCAGTATTTT; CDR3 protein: CASSVAGGSTDTQYF